This TCR beta chain was sequenced for a study of cytomegalovirus exposure and HLA in healthy donors. Overall study: Roughly 92 million unique TCRs, all from HLA-typed donors, were included in an early release of the data. Study-wide results and limits: Some public TCRs appeared in many individuals, while most sequences were rare.

PCR used 60 Vbeta primers and 13 Jbeta primers. Sequenced by immunoSEQ multiplex PCR; TCRdb stores in-frame clones only, minus some. The table records tens of thousands of clones, approximately 75% of them present only once. As concerns this clone: No antigen is known for it.

The source material was PBMCs. The clonotype comes from a woman in her thirties or forties in good health and CMV-seropositive.

The CDR3 nucleotides are TGTGCCAGCAGCCCCGGGGGTACCCGCTACGAGCAGTACTTC. Amino acids: CASSPGGTRYEQYF. The rearrangement links TRBV7-9 to TRBJ2-7; tentative D call: TRBD2 (6 bases). This CDR3 contains 14 residues. Per germline, CDR1 SEHNR and CDR2 FQNEAQ (reference sequence). Trimming took 5 bases from V and 3 from J, leaving 14 bases between them.